The 20 T cell receptor beta chains given below trace back to one sample, sequenced in a study of blood T cells in healthy people across ages. A second PCR, run for roughly 7 to 12 cycles, used a sample-barcoded 5' primer plus a J-beta primer mix. TCRdb reprocessed the 5' RACE reads with MiXCR, giving one entry per CDR3 protein. The table lists hundreds of thousands of distinct CDR3 sequences, just under 25% of them singletons. This sample also appeared in a second study, on T cells of mothers and their children.

The sequenced sample consisted of blood. Receptors were obtained from a boy between 10 and 17 years old in good health.

In its sample, this clonotype was seen a few times. The chain links TRBV29-1 to TRBJ2-5; no firm D call. This CDR3 is 17 amino acids long. CDR1 is SQVTM and CDR2 is ANQGSEA in the germline V gene. The V and J ends lost 4 bases and 1 base respectively, with 22 bases between them. The CDR3 spells CSVVWQDRSRSQETQYF. CDR3 in DNA: TGCAGCGTTGTTTGGCAGGATCGATCCCGGAGCCAAGAGACCCAGTACTTC.

The sample holds many counts of this clonotype. This chain links TRBV5-6 with TRBJ2-2, with a possible D match to TRBD1 (5 bases). The CDR3 length is 14 residues. V was clipped by 2 bases and J by 6 bases, with 11 bases between them. Germline CDR1 and CDR2: SGHDT and YYEEEE. CDR3 in DNA: TGTGCCAGCAGCTTTCTTACAGGAGCCGGGGAGCTGTTTTTT. Its protein product is CASSFLTGAGELFF.

The rearrangement links TRBV4-3 to TRBJ2-7; 11 bases map to TRBD1. J gave up 6 bases and V 1 base, and 8 bases lay outside the gene matches. The germline CDR1 and CDR2 sequences are LGHNA and YSLEER. This CDR3 contains 16 residues. The CDR3 nucleotides read TGCGCCAGCAGCCAAGGTTACGGACAGGGGGCTGGCGAGCAGTACTTC. Amino acid sequence: CASSQGYGQGAGEQYF.

This clonotype was recorded a few times. The chain carries TRBV11-1 and TRBJ2-2; 9 nucleotides agree with TRBD1. The CDR3 spans 15 residues. The V segment lost 5 bases and the J segment 5 bases; nucleotides outside the gene matches: 6. The germline gives CDR1 SGHAT, CDR2 FQDESV (reference sequence). The CDR3 loop is CASSHDRGWTGELFF. The CDR3 nucleotides read TGTGCCAGCAGCCACGACAGGGGGTGGACCGGGGAGCTGTTTTTT.

There are a few counts of this clonotype. The rearrangement links TRBV28 to TRBJ1-2; a possible D gene is TRBD1 (5 bases). The CDR3 totals 14 residues. The V gene's germline CDR1 is MDHEN and CDR2 SYDVKM. V lost 7 bases to trimming and J lost 4 bases, with 16 bases between them. The CDR3 region is CASTPPGGVYGYTF. As DNA, the CDR3 is TGTGCCAGCACCCCCCCGGGGGGTGTCTATGGCTACACCTTC.

This clonotype was found many times. This sequence joins TRBV10-3 and TRBJ2-2; D ambiguous. Trimming took off 4 bases at V and 1 base at J, with 4 bases between the two ends. The germline V gene encodes CDR1 ENHRY and CDR2 SYGVKD. This CDR3 has 13 residues. The CDR3 reads CAISVLNTGELFF. CDR3 coding DNA: TGTGCCATCAGTGTGCTGAACACCGGGGAGCTGTTTTTT.

The sample holds one count of this clonotype. V usage is TRBV6-5 and J usage is TRBJ1-2; D is ambiguous. V was clipped by 4 bases and J by 0 bases, with 12 bases between them. The germline V gene encodes CDR1 MNHEY and CDR2 SVGAGI. This CDR3 spans 15 amino acids. Here the CDR3 reads CASSSPDQANYGYTF. The CDR3 DNA reads as TGTGCCAGCAGTTCTCCGGACCAAGCTAACTATGGCTACACCTTC.

The chain combines TRBV7-9 with TRBJ2-5, with a tentative D call TRBD1 (5 bases). Germline assignment: CDR1 SEHNR and CDR2 FQNEAQ (reference sequence). The length of the CDR3 is 17 residues. V gave up 0 bases and J gave up 1 base, with 15 bases separating them. CDR3 bases: TGTGCCAGCAGCTTAGCGGGGCTGGGAAGGGTCCAAGAGACCCAGTACTTC. This codes for CASSLAGLGRVQETQYF. The complete variable domain, with remaining parts taken from reference TRBV7-9 and TRBJ2-5, reads DTGVSQNPRHKITKRGQNVTFRCDPISEHNRLYWYRQTLGQGPEFLTYFQNEAQLEKSRLLSDRFSAERPKGSFSTLEIQRTEQGDSAMYLCASSLAGLGRVQETQYFGPGTRLLVL.

This clonotype was detected a few times. This chain uses TRBV29-1 with TRBJ1-1, with 7 nucleotides matching TRBD1. This CDR3 spans 15 amino acids. Unmatched junction bases numbered 9, after V lost 1 base and J lost 4 bases. Germline V gives CDR1 SQVTM, CDR2 ANQGSEA. CDR3 in DNA: TGCAGCGTTGAAGGGGACAGCACCTTGAGCACTGAAGCTTTCTTT. This codes for CSVEGDSTLSTEAFF.

V usage is TRBV4-1 and J usage is TRBJ2-7, with TRBD2 matching over 7 bases. Germline V lookup: CDR1 MGHRA, CDR2 YSYEKL. The CDR3 has 14 residues. The junction had 6 bases not matched to a gene; V was cut back by 4 bases and J by 3 bases. The chain's CDR3 is CASSPQWGGYEQYF. The CDR3 nucleotides read TGCGCCAGCAGCCCTCAGTGGGGGGGCTACGAGCAGTACTTC.

This clonotype was seen a handful of times. The chain combines TRBV29-1 with TRBJ2-2, with 7 nucleotides matching TRBD1. The CDR3 consists of 14 residues. Trimming took 7 bases from V and 2 from J; bases not matched to a gene: 7. Germline CDR1 and CDR2: SQVTM and ANQGSEA. The CDR3, as DNA: TGCAGCGGATACCGGGACAGCAACACCGGGGAGCTGTTTTTT. Translated, it gives CSGYRDSNTGELFF.

In this sample, this clonotype turned up a few times. This chain uses TRBV5-6 with TRBJ2-3; 14 bases align to TRBD2. The germline CDR1 and CDR2 sequences are SGHDT and YYEEEE. This CDR3 region has 18 residues. V was pared by 4 bases and J by 2 bases, with 9 bases of the junction left unmatched. CDR3 protein: CASSPRLAGGPFTDTQYF. CDR3 nucleotides: TGTGCCAGCAGCCCACGACTAGCGGGAGGGCCTTTCACAGATACGCAGTATTTT.

This clonotype has just a few counts. V gene TRBV18 combines with J gene TRBJ1-2; possible D gene TRBD1, 5 bases. The CDR3 runs 15 residues. Germline values: CDR1 KGHSH, CDR2 LQKENI. Trimming left V 2 bases short and J 4 bases short, with 14 bases between. The CDR3 nucleotides are TGTGCCAGCTCACCAACGGAGGGACTTTCCTATGGCTACACCTTC. Translated, it gives CASSPTEGLSYGYTF.

The CDR3 loop reads CASSLVDETQYF. As DNA, the CDR3 is TGTGCCAGCAGCTTAGTCGACGAGACCCAGTACTTC. The rearrangement links TRBV7-9 to TRBJ2-5; no firm D call. The V gene lost 1 base and the J gene lost 5 bases, with 5 bases spanning the gap. There are 12 residues in the CDR3. Per germline, CDR1 SEHNR and CDR2 FQNEAQ (reference sequence).

Only a few counts were recorded for this clonotype. The chain carries TRBV12-3 or TRBV12-4 and TRBJ2-3; 9 bases match TRBD1. The CDR3 loop spans 14 amino acids. V trimming: 0 bases; J trimming: 8 bases; junction bases outside the gene matches: 3. The chain's CDR3 is CASSLAPDRGTQYF. CDR3 in DNA: TGTGCCAGCAGTTTAGCGCCGGACAGGGGTACGCAGTATTTT.

A few counts support this clonotype. This chain connects TRBV4-3 to TRBJ2-5, with D maybe TRBD2 (6 bases). The germline CDR1 and CDR2 sequences are LGHNA and YSLEER. There are 14 residues in the CDR3. Trimming left V 3 bases short and J 4 bases short, with 12 bases between. CDR3 bases: TGCGCCAGCAGCCAGGGGGGTTATAGAGAGACCCAGTACTTC. It yields the protein CASSQGGYRETQYF.

CDR3 nucleotide sequence: TGTGCCAGCAGCGTACAGGGGGATGAGCAGTTCTTC. Its protein product is CASSVQGDEQFF. The chain couples TRBV11-2 to TRBJ2-5, with TRBD1 matching 8 bases. The assigned J gene may be wrong: the sequence end matches TRBJ2-1 better. CDR3 length: 12 amino acids. Germline V gene sequence: CDR1 SGHAT, CDR2 FQNNGV.

The genes are TRBV12-3 or TRBV12-4 and TRBJ2-3; TRBD2 matches 9 bases. This CDR3 spans 13 amino acids. DNA for the CDR3: TGTGCGATAGCGGGGGCCAACACAGATACGCAGTATTTT. Residues: CAIAGANTDTQYF.

This clonotype came up a few times. This chain joins TRBV7-9 and TRBJ2-7; tentative D call: TRBD1 (6 bases). CDR1 is SEHNR, CDR2 FQNEAQ, per germline (reference sequence). This CDR3 has 13 amino acids. Deletions cut 5 bases from V and 5 bases from J, with 13 bases between. DNA of the CDR3: TGTGCCAGCAGCCCTTGGACAGACGACGAGCAGTACTTC. Translating it yields CASSPWTDDEQYF.

This clonotype was picked up a small number of times. This sequence joins TRBV5-1 and TRBJ2-1, with D tentatively TRBD1 (6 bases). Germline CDR1 SGHRS, CDR2 YFSETQ. The CDR3 loop spans 16 amino acids. V dropped 3 bases and J dropped 0 bases, with 13 bases sitting between them. This chain's CDR3 is CASSSRTASSYNEQFF. The CDR3 DNA follows: TGCGCCAGCAGCTCCAGGACAGCTAGCTCCTACAATGAGCAGTTCTTC. The full variable domain, completed using reference TRBV5-1 and TRBJ2-1, is KAGVTQTPRYLIKTRGQQVTLSCSPISGHRSVSWYQQTPGQGLQFLFEYFSETQRNKGNFPGRFSGRQFSNSRSEMNVSTLELGDSALYLCASSSRTASSYNEQFFGPGTRLTVL.